The clone carrying this T cell receptor (beta chain) was found a few times. This sample was taken from a study of blood T cell repertoires in COVID-19. Across the whole study: The United States, Italy and Spain supplied acute and convalescent COVID-19 samples. The analysed material was cDNA or gDNA that came from T cells, B-cell-depleted T cells, or PBMCs.

The V end was cut by 2 bases, the J end by 0 bases, with 11 bases between. The CDR3 sequence is 15 residues long. Per the germline V gene, CDR1 is KGHSH and CDR2 is LQKENI. Authors' analysis steps: Estimates of nucleated cell counts were drawn from the amplification of reference gene primers. Clones were sequenced by immunoSEQ multiplex PCR, and TCRdb holds only the in-frame ones, with some missing. D and trimming come from the DNA, and the V and J calls and clone size come from that table. Of 80,000 to 95,000 clones listed, 80% to 85% are singletons. V usage is TRBV18 and J usage is TRBJ2-7; perhaps TRBD2 as D (6 bases). The receptor was isolated from a woman older than 75 with active or convalescent COVID-19. Sequencing input: peripheral blood. CDR3 sequence: CASSPGGDPSYEQYF. CDR3 sequence (DNA): TGTGCCAGCTCACCAGGCGGGGACCCCTCCTACGAGCAGTACTTC.